These 23 T cell receptor beta chains share one sample of origin, sequenced in a study of Ad26.COV2.S vaccination and SARS-CoV-2 variants. Clones were read by immunoSEQ multiplex PCR, and TCRdb kept only the in-frame ones, dropping some. The sample contains 250,000 to 300,000 clones, more than 70% of which appear only once. Regarding treatment: roughly 20 received Ad26.COV2.S at low or high dose, single or two shots; five or six received placebo; per-sample allocation not given. Day 63 after the first injection of vaccine or placebo was the sampling time. The sequencing used peripheral blood, collected in a trial of Ad26.COV2.S vaccine versus placebo. The receptors come from a person between 18 and 65 years old who received the Ad26.COV2.S COVID-19 vaccine or a placebo.

The chain links TRBV2 to TRBJ1-6; D remains unclear. The V gene lost 5 bases and the J gene lost 7 bases, with 9 bases spanning the gap. Germline CDR1 and CDR2: SNHLY and FYNNEI. This CDR3 spans 13 amino acids. CDR3 protein: CASSRQRNSPLHF. CDR3 sequence (DNA): TGTGCCAGCAGTCGGCAGAGAAATTCACCCCTCCACTTT.

In this sample, this clone turned up a few times. The J gene is TRBJ2-3, the V gene TRBV5-4; D is possibly TRBD2 (6 bases). The germline V gene encodes CDR1 SGHNT and CDR2 YYREEE (reference sequence). Deletions cut 4 bases from V and 1 base from J, with 10 bases between. CDR3 length: 14 amino acids. CDR3 DNA sequence: TGTGCCAGCAGCGTCCCTAGCGGCACAGATACGCAGTATTTT. It yields the protein CASSVPSGTDTQYF.

The chain carries TRBV5-1 and TRBJ2-3, with D tentatively TRBD1 (6 bases). Trimming pared 7 bases from V and 2 bases from J, leaving 17 bases between. The length of the CDR3 is 15 residues. CDR1 SGHRS and CDR2 YFSETQ come from the germline V gene. CDR3 bases: TGCGCCAGCCGCGGCGGACAGCTACCCACAGATACGCAGTATTTT. It codes for CASRGGQLPTDTQYF. Variable domain in full (rest from reference TRBV5-1 and TRBJ2-3): KAGVTQTPRYLIKTRGQQVTLSCSPISGHRSVSWYQQTPGQGLQFLFEYFSETQRNKGNFPGRFSGRQFSNSRSEMNVSTLELGDSALYLCASRGGQLPTDTQYFGPGTRLTVL.

The CDR3 DNA reads as TGTGCCAGCGAGGGGACAGGGTCCTACGAGCAGTACTTC. It is translated as CASEGTGSYEQYF. J is TRBJ2-7 and V is TRBV9, with TRBD1 matching over 9 bases. Germline V gene data show CDR1 as SGDLS and CDR2 as YYNGEE. The junction had 3 bases not matched to a gene; V was cut back by 7 bases and J by 1 base. The CDR3 is 13 residues long.

The chain combines TRBV7-9 with TRBJ2-1; 12 bases match TRBD1. In germline, CDR1 is SEHNR, CDR2 FQNEAQ (reference sequence). The CDR3 has 15 residues. Trimming took 8 bases from V and 5 from J; bases not matched to a gene: 7. CDR3 residues: CASGGQGAVDNEQFF. The DNA for the CDR3 is TGTGCCAGCGGGGGACAGGGGGCAGTGGACAATGAGCAGTTCTTC.

The V call is TRBV3-1 (or the pseudogene TRBV3-2), the J call TRBJ1-5; D not resolved. This CDR3 is built from 14 residues. V was cut by 3 bases and J by 0 bases, with 6 bases left in between. Germline assignment: CDR1 LGHDT and CDR2 YNNKEL (reference sequence). This CDR3 is CASSQGNSNQPQHF. CDR3 in DNA: TGTGCCAGCAGCCAGGGGAATAGCAATCAGCCCCAGCATTTT.

The V gene is TRBV27, the J gene TRBJ2-7; D is perhaps TRBD2 (5 bases). This CDR3 has 15 amino acids. From germline, CDR1 is MNHEY and CDR2 SMNVEV (reference sequence). V was pared by 5 bases and J by 2 bases, with 16 bases between. In DNA form, the CDR3 reads TGTGCCAGCAGTCCCCGCGGGCAGGATGCCTACGAGCAGTACTTC. It codes for CASSPRGQDAYEQYF.

The chain joins TRBV27 to TRBJ1-1; 9 positions match TRBD1. V dropped 3 bases and J dropped 12; count of bases not matched to a gene: 5. This CDR3 is 12 amino acids long. Germline V gene lookup returns CDR1 MNHEY and CDR2 SMNVEV (reference sequence). The CDR3 sequence: CASSFSGQGPFF. The DNA of the CDR3 is TGTGCCAGCAGTTTCTCGGGACAGGGTCCTTTCTTT.

The chain employs TRBV7-2 and TRBJ2-1; D gene unclear. This CDR3 spans 19 amino acids. V gave up 4 bases and J gave up 0 bases, with 22 bases separating them. Per the germline V gene, CDR1 is SGHTA and CDR2 is FQGNSA. CDR3 loop: CASSSLGIGGLSSYNEQFF. The CDR3, as DNA: TGTGCCAGCAGCTCCTTAGGCATTGGCGGCCTGAGCTCCTACAATGAGCAGTTCTTC.

This clone was detected only a few times. The chain combines TRBV30 with TRBJ1-1; D not resolved. From germline, CDR1 is GTSNPN and CDR2 SVGIG (reference sequence). CDR3 length: 12 amino acids. The V and J ends lost 0 bases and 6 bases respectively, with 8 bases between them. The chain's CDR3 is CAWSVPPAEAFF. DNA for the CDR3: TGTGCCTGGAGTGTACCCCCCGCTGAAGCTTTCTTT.

The chain joins TRBV5-1 to TRBJ2-7, with a weak D call TRBD1 (6 bases). Germline values: CDR1 SGHRS, CDR2 YFSETQ. The CDR3 loop spans 12 amino acids. Trimming pared 5 bases from V and 6 bases from J, leaving 12 bases between. The CDR3 coding sequence is TGCGCCAGCAGTTCAACAGGGTCCGAGCAGTACTTC. It is translated as CASSSTGSEQYF. Variable domain in full (rest from reference TRBV5-1 and TRBJ2-7): KAGVTQTPRYLIKTRGQQVTLSCSPISGHRSVSWYQQTPGQGLQFLFEYFSETQRNKGNFPGRFSGRQFSNSRSEMNVSTLELGDSALYLCASSSTGSEQYFGPGTRLTVT.

The DNA of the CDR3 is TGTGCCAGCAGTATTGCCCGGGACAGCAGGGCGGTAGGAGAGACCCAGTACTTC. It encodes CASSIARDSRAVGETQYF. The rearrangement links TRBV27 to TRBJ2-5; 7 nucleotides agree with TRBD1. Germline loops: CDR1 MNHEY, CDR2 SMNVEV (reference sequence). J gave up 4 bases and V 5 bases, and 19 bases lay outside the gene matches. This CDR3 is 18 amino acids long.

The rearrangement links TRBV7-6 to TRBJ2-7; no clear D gene. Per germline, CDR1 SGHVS and CDR2 FNYEAQ. This CDR3 is built from 14 residues. Trimming pared 2 bases from V and 3 bases from J, leaving 11 bases between. CDR3 nucleotide sequence: TGTGCCAGCAGCTTAAGGGCTGGGGTCTACGAGCAGTACTTC. Its protein is CASSLRAGVYEQYF.

V and J are TRBV24-1 and TRBJ2-1; D might be TRBD2 (6 bases). The CDR3 extends over 13 amino acids. Trimming removed 9 bases at V and 5 bases at J, with 13 bases between. Germline V gene lookup returns CDR1 KGHDR and CDR2 SFDVKD. The CDR3 nucleotides read TGTGCCACCGGCGGGGCATCCAACAATGAGCAGTTCTTC. Its translation: CATGGASNNEQFF.

The chain joins TRBV7-7 to TRBJ2-7, with D perhaps TRBD1 (6 bases). CDR1 and CDR2 (germline): SSHAT, FNYEAQ (reference sequence). Trimming took 4 bases from V and 3 from J, leaving 16 bases between them. The CDR3 loop spans 15 amino acids. In nucleotides, the CDR3 is TGTGCCAGCAGCTCGGGAACGGCAGGGGACTACGAGCAGTACTTC. This translates into CASSSGTAGDYEQYF.

The V gene is TRBV5-4, the J gene TRBJ2-3; the D gene could be TRBD1 or TRBD2 (6 bases each). The CDR3 sequence is 15 residues long. Germline loops: CDR1 SGHNT, CDR2 YYREEE (reference sequence). V was shortened by 4 bases and J by 6 bases, with 18 bases between the two germline ends. The CDR3 sequence: CASSTVGGAGDTQYF. The CDR3, as DNA: TGTGCCAGCAGCACGGTCGGGGGCGCGGGGGATACGCAGTATTTT.

This clone was picked up a small number of times. This rearrangement joins TRBV10-3 to TRBJ1-1, with 7 bases fitting TRBD1. The CDR3 is 15 amino acids. Germline V lookup: CDR1 ENHRY, CDR2 SYGVKD. J lost 5 bases, V lost 4 bases, and 10 bases had no gene match. The CDR3 sequence: CAISGSGTVPTEAFF. In DNA, the CDR3 is TGTGCCATCAGTGGGTCCGGGACAGTACCTACTGAAGCTTTCTTT.

The rearrangement links TRBV5-1 to TRBJ1-1; TRBD1 is a possible D gene (5 bases). Between the trimmed V and J ends, which lost 0 bases and 7 bases, there was a span of 16 bases. The CDR3 is made up of 15 amino acids. CDR1 is SGHRS and CDR2 is YFSETQ in the germline V gene. The CDR3 nucleotides are TGCGCCAGCAGCTTGGGGGCCGGGACTCGTAGTGAAGCTTTCTTT. It yields the protein CASSLGAGTRSEAFF.

This clone was found once. The chain uses TRBV7-8 and TRBJ2-7, with 8 bases matching TRBD1. The CDR3 covers 17 residues. Germline-derived CDR1 and CDR2 are SGHVS and FQNEAQ. Unmatched junction bases numbered 14, after V lost 4 bases and J lost 3 bases. CDR3 sequence: CASSWWRSGTGFYEQYF. DNA of the CDR3: TGTGCCAGCAGCTGGTGGAGATCCGGGACAGGATTCTACGAGCAGTACTTC.

The V and J genes are TRBV28 and TRBJ1-6, with a tentative D call TRBD1 (5 bases). Trimming stripped 1 base from V and 13 bases from J, with 14 bases between. The V gene's germline CDR1 is MDHEN and CDR2 SYDVKM. This CDR3 comprises 14 residues. The CDR3 protein is CASSLSPGASPLHF. DNA of the CDR3: TGTGCCAGCAGTTTATCGCCCGGGGCATCCCCCCTCCACTTT. The full variable domain, with the rest looked up from reference TRBV28 and TRBJ1-6, is DVKVTQSSRYLVKRTGEKVFLECVQDMDHENMFWYRQDPGLGLRLIYFSYDVKMKEKGDIPEGYSVSREKKERFSLILESASTNQTSMYLCASSLSPGASPLHFGNGTRLTVT.

The chain carries TRBV13 and TRBJ2-3; 7 bases agree with TRBD1. CDR3 length equals 14 residues. V lost 4 bases to trimming and J lost 6 bases; unmatched junction nucleotides: 7. The germline V gene has CDR1 PRHDT and CDR2 FYEKMQ (reference sequence). The CDR3, as DNA: TGTGCCAGCAGCTCGAACAGGGGCGGGGATACGCAGTATTTT. Protein: CASSSNRGGDTQYF.

In regard to this clone: Other DNA sequences in the sample encode the same CDR3. The chain recombines TRBV7-3 with TRBJ1-1, with D possibly being TRBD1 (5 bases). The germline V and J ends were trimmed by 5 bases and 0 bases, with 7 bases remaining between them. The CDR3 spans 13 residues. CDR1 SGHTA and CDR2 FQGTGA come from the germline V gene. The CDR3 region has the DNA TGTGCCAGCAGCCCAGGGATGAACACTGAAGCTTTCTTT. Its translation: CASSPGMNTEAFF.

The chain is built from TRBV6-5 and TRBJ1-5; TRBD1 matches at 8 bases. This CDR3 is 13 amino acids long. CDR1 is MNHEY and CDR2 is SVGAGI in the germline V gene. The ends lost 6 bases at V and 6 bases at J; junction bases unmatched: 4. The CDR3 spells CASRQGEGQPQHF. The CDR3 DNA reads as TGTGCCAGCAGACAGGGGGAAGGTCAGCCCCAGCATTTT.